The rows below give T cell receptor beta chains drawn from one sample of a study of shared clonotypes between healthy human individuals. Using immunoSEQ multiplex PCR, the repertoire was profiled, and TCRdb retains in-frame clones only, with some absent. In the table there are around 600,000 clones, 95% of which are singletons. The specimen was naive CD8+ T cells sorted from blood. Receptors were obtained from a young woman in good health. Both conserved end residues are part of each CDR3. Each record gives: CDR3 protein, CDR3 DNA, clone size, D gene, V gene, J gene. A D gene is named only where the DNA matches it firmly. Not all rows give a size; the values are once, few, many and, for expanded clones, a class.

CDR3aa: CAWTPTSGRADRADTQYF
CDR3nt: TGTGCCTGGACCCCGACTAGCGGGAGGGCCGATAGAGCAGATACGCAGTATTTT
abundance: once
d_gene: TRBD2
v_gene: TRBV30
j_gene: TRBJ2-3

CDR3aa: CASRSAGATDTQYF
CDR3nt: TGTGCCAGCAGATCAGCGGGGGCAACAGATACGCAGTATTTT
abundance: -
d_gene: TRBD2
v_gene: TRBV27
j_gene: TRBJ2-3

CDR3aa: CASSSRDTIYGYTF
CDR3nt: TGTGCCAGCAGCAGCCGGGACACCATTTATGGCTACACCTTC
abundance: -
d_gene: -
v_gene: TRBV14
j_gene: TRBJ1-2

CDR3aa: CASSPLGTGDGYTF
CDR3nt: TGTGCCAGCAGTCCCCTAGGGACAGGGGATGGCTACACCTTC
abundance: once
d_gene: TRBD1
v_gene: TRBV27
j_gene: TRBJ1-2

CDR3aa: CASRGWRSGNTIYF
CDR3nt: TGTGCCAGTAGGGGATGGCGCTCTGGAAACACCATATATTTT
abundance: -
d_gene: -
v_gene: TRBV19
j_gene: TRBJ1-3

CDR3aa: CSVHQAGGQDEQYF
CDR3nt: TGCAGCGTTCATCAGGCGGGAGGGCAGGACGAGCAGTACTTC
abundance: -
d_gene: TRBD2
v_gene: TRBV29-1
j_gene: TRBJ2-7

CDR3aa: CASSFSRLEQYF
CDR3nt: TGTGCCAGCAGCTTCAGCCGCCTCGAGCAGTACTTC
abundance: -
d_gene: -
v_gene: TRBV7-9
j_gene: TRBJ2-7

CDR3aa: CASSDEGSGKYEQYF
CDR3nt: TGCGCCAGCAGTGACGAGGGTAGCGGGAAGTACGAGCAGTACTTC
abundance: -
d_gene: TRBD2
v_gene: TRBV10-2
j_gene: TRBJ2-7

CDR3aa: CASSVDPNYGYTF
CDR3nt: TGTGCCAGCAGCGTAGACCCCAACTATGGCTACACCTTC
abundance: -
d_gene: -
v_gene: TRBV9
j_gene: TRBJ1-2

CDR3aa: CASSIVDGTSEYNEQFF
CDR3nt: TGTGCCAGCAGCATCGTGGACGGTACTAGCGAGTACAATGAGCAGTTCTTC
abundance: -
d_gene: TRBD2
v_gene: TRBV5-6
j_gene: TRBJ2-1

CDR3aa: CASRSGDEQYF
CDR3nt: TGTGCCAGCAGATCCGGGGACGAGCAGTACTTC
abundance: -
d_gene: -
v_gene: TRBV7-3
j_gene: TRBJ2-7

CDR3aa: CASRTGISTEAFF
CDR3nt: TGTGCCAGCAGGACAGGAATTTCCACTGAAGCTTTCTTT
abundance: -
d_gene: -
v_gene: TRBV27
j_gene: TRBJ1-1